These 5 T cell receptor beta chains were all obtained from the same sample, sequenced in a study of T cell repertoires in cytomegalovirus infection. TCRdb itself ran the reads through MiXCR, one entry per CDR3 protein. The data contain some 160,000 distinct CDR3 sequences, 15% to 20% of them singletons. Sequencing was done on a sample of CD8+ T cells from PBMCs. Receptor source: a human donor in good health (CMV status not recorded). Some clones in this sample may be carry-over from other donors' samples.

This clonotype appeared a few times. The chain carries TRBV6-5 and TRBJ2-1; 7 bases are shared with TRBD2. The CDR3 extends over 14 amino acids. The V segment lost 3 bases and the J segment 4 bases; nucleotides outside the gene matches: 3. Germline lookup yields CDR1 MNHEY and CDR2 SVGAGI. Written as DNA, the CDR3 is TGTGCCAGCAGTTATGAGGGAGGGTACAATGAGCAGTTCTTC. Its protein product is CASSYEGGYNEQFF.

The sample holds many counts of this clonotype. The chain recombines TRBV7-2 with TRBJ1-6; D is undetermined. The CDR3 length is 12 residues. Germline CDR1 reads SGHTA; CDR2 reads FQGNSA. The V end was cut by 2 bases, the J end by 12 bases, with 8 bases between. The CDR3 sequence: CASSLLTRPLHF. CDR3 sequence (DNA): TGTGCCAGCAGCTTATTGACGAGACCCCTCCACTTT.

This clonotype has only a few counts. The genes are TRBV12-3 or TRBV12-4 and TRBJ2-5; 9 nucleotides agree with TRBD1. CDR3 length equals 17 residues. V shed 3 bases and J 5 bases; nucleotides not matched to a gene: 13. CDR3 region: CASSFTNPDRGLETQYF. The CDR3 coding sequence is TGTGCCAGCAGTTTCACAAATCCGGACAGGGGTCTGGAGACCCAGTACTTC.

The gene calls are TRBV7-6 and TRBJ2-1; the match to TRBD2 covers 8 bases. CDR1 and CDR2 from the germline V gene are SGHVS and FNYEAQ. After removal of 5 bases from V and 8 bases from J, the junction contained 8 bases not matched to a gene. The CDR3 is made up of 14 amino acids. In DNA, the CDR3 is TGTGCCAGCAGCACCGGACTAGCTTTGGATGAGCAGTTCTTC. Translation: CASSTGLALDEQFF.

The chain has TRBV6-6 and TRBJ1-2; possible D gene TRBD1, 6 bases. Per the germline V gene, CDR1 is MNHNY and CDR2 is SVGAGI (reference sequence). V was shortened by 6 bases and J by 6 bases, with 17 bases between the two germline ends. This CDR3 has 14 amino acids. The CDR3, as DNA: TGTGCCAGCAGCCCAGGGACATCCCTCGATGGCTACACCTTC. As protein: CASSPGTSLDGYTF.